The T cell receptor beta chain under discussion was sequenced for a study of cytomegalovirus exposure and HLA in healthy donors (dated by TCRdb to the late 2010s). Looking at the study overall: An earlier analysis of roughly 570 of the donors reported approximately 280 Gb of sequence data and around 120 million unique TCR beta sequences obtained from roughly 170 million T cells. All discovery cohort repertoires had been generated using a single sequencing platform. Rather than drawing on any new phenotypic data, the later analysis identified candidate immune exposures from TCR beta sequences and the way those sequences occurred across donors. An early release that covered some 640 HLA-typed donors contained approximately 300 gigabases of sequencing data and 75 million to 100 million unique TCR sequences. Typing coverage varied by locus: about 620-640 donors for A, B, C, DRB1 and DQB1; approximately 560 for DQA1; about 570 for DPA1; approximately 450 for DPB1. To decide whether each TCR beta V gene segment behaved as functional or pseudogenic, an earlier analysis of 587 of the donors relied on high-throughput TCR beta sequencing. The study used immunosequencing to profile the T cell repertoires of 670 or so subjects and linked those repertoires to cytomegalovirus serostatus. About 5 DR-DQ haplotypes were handled as single units for association and clustering, since linkage in the cohort was strong. The study was designed to test whether signatures of past pathogen exposure could be identified by cataloging public T cell receptors. Among the roughly 390 genotyped donors, roughly 80% belonged to the genetic ancestry cluster associated with self-reported Caucasian donors. Genome-wide SNP genotypes for about 65% of the roughly 700 donors were used in a later genetic analysis, which treated that subset as a discovery cohort. A separate validation cohort of roughly 130 different subjects was used in addition to the 666-subject first cohort. Donor age, sex, ethnicity and CMV serostatus were collected together with the repertoire data. A later analysis re-examined previously published TCR beta repertoires from roughly 650 donors and added high-resolution HLA genotyping to investigate patterns of TCR occurrence. Among some 400 genotyped donors of the cohort, an average of about 240,000 unique TCR beta nucleotide sequences was sequenced per donor, of which about 20% were non-productive. High-throughput TCR immunosequencing, statistical association of individual TCRs with disease status, and machine learning were combined to predict cytomegalovirus infection status. Both class I and class II loci were covered by HLA typing, at four-digit resolution.

Preparation of the library involved the immunoSEQ multiplex PCR assay. For the multiplex PCR, a mixture combining 60 forward primers for TCR Vbeta segments and 13 reverse primers for TCR Jbeta segments was used. The CDR3 region of rearranged TCR beta genes was amplified from genomic DNA by a multiplex PCR assay. The Illumina HiSeq System was used to sequence the amplified TCR beta libraries as 87-base-pair reads. In the original analysis: Across the roughly 600 repertoires, a later analysis counted some 81 million unique TCR beta chains, some 11 million of which were shared by at least two donors. A nearest-neighbor algorithm error-corrected the raw reads and collapsed the reads into unique sequences, merging closely related sequences to remove PCR and sequencing errors. To assign V, D and J gene segments, CDR3 sequences were aligned to IMGT reference sequences. For a sequence to be retained, a match of at least six nucleotides to both a V gene segment and a J gene segment was required. A rearrangement was called productive if the CDR3 had no stop codons and remained in frame with V and J, and every other rearrangement was called non-productive. Following IMGT convention, CDR3 was defined as the stretch from the second conserved V-encoded cysteine to the conserved J-encoded phenylalanine. In an earlier analysis of more than 550 of the donors, sequences lacking an unambiguous match to a single V gene segment were excluded. An earlier analysis of roughly 590 of the donors called V segments functional above 56.7% productive rearrangements and segregating when the between-donor standard deviation exceeded 5%. To diagnose cytomegalovirus status from the catalog of TCR beta chain sequences, a statistical classification framework was built. V and J gene assignment, in a later analysis, came from comparing TCR nucleotide sequences with IMGT/GENE-DB human TR gene sequences. In a later analysis, CDR3 sequences and most-parsimonious VDJ recombination scenarios were assigned using the TCRdist pipeline. In a later analysis, every TCR beta chain was defined by the combination of its CDR3 amino acid sequence and its V-gene family, and reads without a unique V-gene family were dropped. As a way to deal with suspected cross-contamination and a sequencing artifact, a later analysis dropped approximately 570 nucleotide sequences that were highly shared and had low generation probability. In a later analysis, a clonal expansion index for each public chain was calculated from normalized within-repertoire ranks of inferred template counts. In a later analysis, generation probabilities were computed using a VDJ recombination model fitted to out-of-frame rearrangements, and the results were checked against IGoR. A later analysis scored TCR-TCR, TCR-HLA and TCR-CMV co-occurrence with hypergeometric tests, applying a repertoire-size bias correction to TCR pairs. In a later analysis, false discovery rates were estimated by permuting HLA or CMV assignments 20 times. In a later analysis, co-occurring TCRs were grouped using DBSCAN, with TCRdist sequence similarity added in when clustering inside HLA-allele-positive subsets. Co-occurrence clustering excluded repertoires with fewer than 30,000 or more than 120,000 public chains, plus five with anomalous nucleotide sharing. This immuneACCESS table, as held by TCRdb, lists in-frame sequences with V and J called but not all clones. Of the missing ones, under half trace to an unresolved V gene in checked studies; the others have no known cause. V and J calls plus clone size are reproduced from that table; the DNA served to infer D and trimming. Recorded for this sample are about 120,000 clones; around 65% of them occurred a single time. 1.5% of the sample belongs to the ten largest clones.

About this clone: Its antigen is not yet known. The record has no base qualities; no much larger clone is one base away.

What the authors observed across the whole study: A further reported finding was that TCR beta sequences accurately predicted the HLA-A and HLA-B alleles for most subjects in the first cohort. In a later analysis, TCR association rates were found to vary across HLA loci, with the most associated TCRs seen for DRB1 alleles and the fewest for HLA-C alleles. A cluster of highly shared sequence variants was judged likely to represent a technical artifact of the sequencing pipeline. A later genetic analysis associated a missense DCLRE1C variant with V-gene and J-gene trimming of TCR beta chains, and an independent cohort replicated the association. A later analysis found that most CMV-associated TCR beta chains appeared HLA-restricted, with HLA associations seemingly driven largely by CMV exposure. The classifier was reported to diagnose cytomegalovirus status with high specificity and sensitivity in both the original cohort and the validation cohort. Strong co-occurrence of HLA alleles, especially DR and DQ, made assigning TCR associations to individual alleles difficult. Around 16 rarely observed V segments, including chromosome 9 orphons, were excluded from the earlier analysis of a few hundred of the donors because counts were too low. In vitro tests confirmed that a few of the cytomegalovirus-associated TCR beta chains recognize cytomegalovirus antigens. Some IMGT-functional V segments, including TRBV6-2 and TRBV6-3, could not be distinguished by the 87-base-pair reads and were therefore excluded. The study gave a list of under 200 TCR beta chains associated with cytomegalovirus. In a later genetic analysis, fewer N-insertions in productive TCRs were reported among donors in an Asian-associated ancestry cluster than the roughly 700-donor mean. Broadly in line with IMGT annotations, most TCR beta V segments showed up in productive rearrangements about 87% or about 30% of the time in an earlier analysis of 587 of the donors. In this cohort, only TCR beta chains were sequenced, and detectable features were limited by the absence of alpha or paired-chain data. CMV serostatus was the only immune exposure information available for the cohort. A later analysis reported that several top co-occurrence clusters appeared linked to parvovirus B19, influenza, CMV and Epstein-Barr virus. Specific HLA alleles were associated with 16,951 TCR beta sequences at a false discovery rate of 0.05 in a later analysis. It was suggested by the authors that the approach could potentially be generalized to other disease states and immunological phenotypes. The presence/absence analyses assumed that sequencing depth was roughly uniform across donors, and that assumption may not be true. A later analysis found that HLA-associated TCR beta chains were more clonally expanded and had lower generation probabilities than equally common non-associated chains. Correlated functional status among segregating V segments might be attributable to linkage disequilibrium, but an unknown experimental factor could not be ruled out. Because HLA typing was unavailable for some donors at each locus, only the typed subset was used in association tests. Most TCR sequences were observed very rarely across donors, whereas some public TCRs were present in many individuals.

V and J lose 3 bases and 3 bases, and a span of 10 bases separates them. CDR1 is given as LNHDA and CDR2 as SQIVND, both from the germline V gene (reference sequence). The CDR3 sequence holds 14 residues, the cysteine and phenylalanine included. Only the CDR3 portion is preserved as DNA: 42 bases, with reading frame beginning at the first base. The cohort was made up of around 720 healthy bone marrow donors. At the time of sampling, every cohort member was nominally healthy, though immune exposures that went unrecorded were likely present. The donor was CMV seronegative and belonged to the group of 350 to 400 seronegative cohort members. Each donor provided a peripheral blood sample, and peripheral blood mononuclear cells were used for TCR beta sequencing. The Qiagen DNeasy Blood Extraction Kit was used to extract genomic DNA from the blood cell samples.

This TCR was recovered from a man aged 18 to 29 in good health and CMV-seronegative. The chain is made from TRBV19 and TRBJ2-3, with the D gene not clear enough to name. The sample was PBMCs. The CDR3 here reads CASSISVWTDTQYF. In nucleotide form, the sequence is TGTGCCAGTAGTATCTCGGTGTGGACAGATACGCAGTATTTT.